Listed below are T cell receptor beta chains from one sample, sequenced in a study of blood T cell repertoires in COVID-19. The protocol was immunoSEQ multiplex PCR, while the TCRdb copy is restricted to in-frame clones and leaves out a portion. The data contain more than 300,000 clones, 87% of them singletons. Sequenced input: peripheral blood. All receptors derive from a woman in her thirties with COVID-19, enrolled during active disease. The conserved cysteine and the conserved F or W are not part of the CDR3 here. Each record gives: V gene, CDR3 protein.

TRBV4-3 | ASSPRLAGDHEQY
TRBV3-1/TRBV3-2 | ASSWGLAGDSAGELF
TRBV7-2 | ASRRAGTTTGYNEQF
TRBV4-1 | ASSQARGSYGYT
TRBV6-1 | ASSDSGDLSYEQY
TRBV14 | ASSLNYEQY
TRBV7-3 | ASSLLAGWDTQY
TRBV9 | ASSVVQGSTGELF
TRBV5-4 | ASSLRGARNTEAF
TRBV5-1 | ASGASGSTDTQY
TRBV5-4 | ASSWDRGTGANVLT
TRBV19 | ASRRQEITDTQY
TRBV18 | ASSPEAYNEQF
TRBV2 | ASSPLASVDTQY
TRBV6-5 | ASKLEGPEAF
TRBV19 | ASSIRYDSSNYGYT
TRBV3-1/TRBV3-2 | ASSRLGQGEQF
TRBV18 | ASSDLRQGNSDTQY
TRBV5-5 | ASSPTQDQPQH
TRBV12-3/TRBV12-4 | ASSWTPSGGQY